The clone carrying this T cell receptor beta chain was counted at least ten times. The record originates from a study of T-cell reconstitution after alpha-beta-depleted transplantation in children. The CDR3 spans 13 residues. V shed 1 base and J shed 4 bases, with 7 bases lying between them. CDR1 MNHEY and CDR2 SMNVEV come from the germline V gene (reference sequence). The library targeted TCRbeta and was prepared with unique molecular identifiers. TCRdb redid the calling of the PCR reads with MiXCR, one entry per CDR3 protein. Of some 290,000 distinct CDR3 sequences in the sample, nearly 10% were seen once.

The chain joins TRBV27 to TRBJ2-5; D is undetermined. This receptor was identified in a human donor who donated a stem cell graft to a child with SCID. Sequences were derived from PBMCs from the stem cell graft donor, sampled from the stem cell graft. The CDR3 here is CASSLLIRETQYF. The CDR3 coding sequence is TGTGCCAGCAGTTTATTGATCCGAGAGACCCAGTACTTC.